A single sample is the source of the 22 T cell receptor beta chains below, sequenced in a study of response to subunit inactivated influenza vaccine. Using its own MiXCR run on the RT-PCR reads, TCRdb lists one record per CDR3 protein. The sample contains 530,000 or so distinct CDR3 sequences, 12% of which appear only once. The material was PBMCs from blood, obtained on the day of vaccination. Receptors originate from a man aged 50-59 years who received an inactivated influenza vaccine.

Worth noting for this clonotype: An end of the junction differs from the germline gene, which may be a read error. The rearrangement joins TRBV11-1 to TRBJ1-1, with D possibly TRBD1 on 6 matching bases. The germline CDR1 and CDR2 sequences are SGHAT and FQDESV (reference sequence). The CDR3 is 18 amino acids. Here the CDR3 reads CSSSNKAGLGHPNTEAFF. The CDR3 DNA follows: TGTTCCAGCAGTAATAAAGCCGGTTTGGGACATCCGAACACTGAAGCTTTCTTT.

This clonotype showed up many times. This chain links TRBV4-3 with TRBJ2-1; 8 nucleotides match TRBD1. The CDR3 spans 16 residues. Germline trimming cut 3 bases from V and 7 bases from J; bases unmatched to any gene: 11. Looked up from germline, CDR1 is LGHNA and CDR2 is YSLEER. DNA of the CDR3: TGCGCCAGCAGCCACGCGGACAGGGTGGTTTCAAATGAGCAGTTCTTC. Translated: CASSHADRVVSNEQFF.

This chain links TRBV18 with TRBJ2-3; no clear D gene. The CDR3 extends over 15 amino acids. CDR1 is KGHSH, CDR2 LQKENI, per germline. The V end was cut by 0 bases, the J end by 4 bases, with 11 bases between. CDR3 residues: CASSPPWAWADTQYF. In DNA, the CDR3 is TGTGCCAGCTCACCACCGTGGGCGTGGGCAGATACGCAGTATTTT.

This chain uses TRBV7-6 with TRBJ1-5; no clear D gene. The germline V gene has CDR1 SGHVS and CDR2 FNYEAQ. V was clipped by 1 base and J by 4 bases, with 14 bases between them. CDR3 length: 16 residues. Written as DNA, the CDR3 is TGTGCCAGCAGCTTAGGGCCCGGGGAAGAGAATCAGCCCCAGCATTTT. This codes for CASSLGPGEENQPQHF.

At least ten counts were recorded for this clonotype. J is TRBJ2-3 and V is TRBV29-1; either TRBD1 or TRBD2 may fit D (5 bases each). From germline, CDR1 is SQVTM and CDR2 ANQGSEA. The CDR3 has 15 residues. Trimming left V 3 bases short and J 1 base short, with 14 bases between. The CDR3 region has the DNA TGCAGCGTTGATTTCCTTTGGGGACGCACAGATACGCAGTATTTT. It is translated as CSVDFLWGRTDTQYF.

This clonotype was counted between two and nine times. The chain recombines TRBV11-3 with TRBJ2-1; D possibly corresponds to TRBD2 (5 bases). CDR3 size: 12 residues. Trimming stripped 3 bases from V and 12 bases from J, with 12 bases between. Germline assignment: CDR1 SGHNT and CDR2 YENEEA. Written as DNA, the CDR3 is TGTGCCAGCAGCTTCGACTACTCTCGGCAGTTCTTC. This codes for CASSFDYSRQFF. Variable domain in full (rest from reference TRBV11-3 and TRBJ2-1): EAGVVQSPRYKIIEKKQPVAFWCNPISGHNTLYWYLQNLGQGPELLIRYENEEAVDDSQLPKDRFSAERLKGVDSTLKIQPAELGDSAVYLCASSFDYSRQFFGPGTRLTVL.

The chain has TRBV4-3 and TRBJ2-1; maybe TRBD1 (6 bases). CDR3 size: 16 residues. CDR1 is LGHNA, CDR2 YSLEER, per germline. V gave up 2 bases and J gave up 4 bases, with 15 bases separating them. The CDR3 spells CASSQSGQWGYNEQFF. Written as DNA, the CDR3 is TGCGCCAGCAGCCAATCCGGACAGTGGGGGTACAATGAGCAGTTCTTC.

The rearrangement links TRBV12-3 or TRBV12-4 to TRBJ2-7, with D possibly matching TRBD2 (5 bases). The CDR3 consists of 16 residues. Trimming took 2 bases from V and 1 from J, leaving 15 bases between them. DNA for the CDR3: TGTGCCAGCAGTTTATCCGGCGGAGGAAGATCCTACGAGCAGTACTTC. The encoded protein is CASSLSGGGRSYEQYF.

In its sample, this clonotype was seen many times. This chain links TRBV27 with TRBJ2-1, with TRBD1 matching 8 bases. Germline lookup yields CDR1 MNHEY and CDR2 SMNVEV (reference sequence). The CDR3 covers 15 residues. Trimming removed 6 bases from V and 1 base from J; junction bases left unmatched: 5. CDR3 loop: CASSSYRGSYNEQFF. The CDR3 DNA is TGTGCCAGCAGCTCCTACAGGGGGTCCTACAATGAGCAGTTCTTC.

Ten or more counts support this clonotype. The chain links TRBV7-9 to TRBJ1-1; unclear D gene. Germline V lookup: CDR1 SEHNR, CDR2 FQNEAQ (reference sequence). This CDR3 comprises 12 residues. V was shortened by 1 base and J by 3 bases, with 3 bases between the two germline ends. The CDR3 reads CASSLVYTEAFF. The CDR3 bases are TGTGCCAGCAGCTTAGTGTACACTGAAGCTTTCTTT.

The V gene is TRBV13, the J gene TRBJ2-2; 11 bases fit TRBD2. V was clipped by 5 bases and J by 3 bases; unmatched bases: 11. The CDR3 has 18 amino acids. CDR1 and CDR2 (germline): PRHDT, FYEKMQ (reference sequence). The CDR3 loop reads CASSAQTSGVRYTGELFF. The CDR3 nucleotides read TGTGCCAGCAGCGCACAGACTAGCGGGGTGCGCTACACCGGGGAGCTGTTTTTT.

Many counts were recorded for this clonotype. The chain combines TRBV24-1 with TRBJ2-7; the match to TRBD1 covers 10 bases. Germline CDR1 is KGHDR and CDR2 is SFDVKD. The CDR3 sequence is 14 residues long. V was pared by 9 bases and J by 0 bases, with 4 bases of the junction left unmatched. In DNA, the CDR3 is TGTGCCACCGAAGGGACAGGGGACTCCTACGAGCAGTACTTC. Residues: CATEGTGDSYEQYF.

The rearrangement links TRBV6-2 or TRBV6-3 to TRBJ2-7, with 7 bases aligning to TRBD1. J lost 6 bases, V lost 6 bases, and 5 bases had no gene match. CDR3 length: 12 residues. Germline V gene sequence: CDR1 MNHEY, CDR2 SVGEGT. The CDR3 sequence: CASRPSGGEQYF. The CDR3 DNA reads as TGTGCCAGCAGACCTTCAGGGGGCGAGCAGTACTTC.

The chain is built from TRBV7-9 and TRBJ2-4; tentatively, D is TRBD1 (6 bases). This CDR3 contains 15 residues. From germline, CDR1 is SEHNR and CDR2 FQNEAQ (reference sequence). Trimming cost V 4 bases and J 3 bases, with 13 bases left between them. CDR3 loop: CASSSGDIFKNIQYF. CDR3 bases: TGTGCCAGCAGCTCCGGGGACATCTTCAAAAACATTCAGTACTTC. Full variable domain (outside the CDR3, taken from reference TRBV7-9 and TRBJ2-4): DTGVSQNPRHKITKRGQNVTFRCDPISEHNRLYWYRQTLGQGPEFLTYFQNEAQLEKSRLLSDRFSAERPKGSFSTLEIQRTEQGDSAMYLCASSSGDIFKNIQYFGAGTRLSVL.

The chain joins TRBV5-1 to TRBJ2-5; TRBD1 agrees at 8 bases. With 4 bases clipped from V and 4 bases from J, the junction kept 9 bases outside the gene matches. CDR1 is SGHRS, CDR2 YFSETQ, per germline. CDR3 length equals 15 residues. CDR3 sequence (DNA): TGCGCCAGCAGCCCAACCGGGACAGGTTTAGAGACCCAGTACTTC. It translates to CASSPTGTGLETQYF.

CDR3 coding DNA: TGTGCCAGCAGTTACTTTACAGGGGCTCCCACCGGGGAGCTGTTTTTT. Protein: CASSYFTGAPTGELFF. The rearrangement joins TRBV6-5 to TRBJ2-2; 7 bases are a match to TRBD1. Germline V gene sequence: CDR1 MNHEY, CDR2 SVGAGI. V trimming: 1 base; J trimming: 4 bases; junction bases outside the gene matches: 6. The length of the CDR3 is 16 residues.

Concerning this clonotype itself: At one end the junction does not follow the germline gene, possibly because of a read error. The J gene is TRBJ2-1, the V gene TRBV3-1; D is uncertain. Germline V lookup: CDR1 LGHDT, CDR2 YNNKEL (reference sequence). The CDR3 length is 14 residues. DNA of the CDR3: TGTGCCAGCAGCCAGGATCCCGCTAGAAATGAGAAGTTCTTC. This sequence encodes CASSQDPARNEKFF.

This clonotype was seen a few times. CDR3 sequence (DNA): TGTGCCAGCAGCTTAGCGTGGGGGAGAGGCTACGAGCAGTACTTC. Amino acid sequence: CASSLAWGRGYEQYF. This chain links TRBV7-2 with TRBJ2-7, with D perhaps matching TRBD1 or TRBD2 (5 bases each). The length of the CDR3 is 15 residues. V gave up 0 bases and J gave up 3 bases, with 12 bases separating them. Germline loops: CDR1 SGHTA, CDR2 FQGNSA.

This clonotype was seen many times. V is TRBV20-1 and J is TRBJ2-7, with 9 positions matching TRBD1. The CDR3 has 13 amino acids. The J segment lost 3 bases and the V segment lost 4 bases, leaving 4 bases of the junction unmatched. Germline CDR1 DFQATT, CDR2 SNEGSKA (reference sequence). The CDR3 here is CSATDRGIYEQYF. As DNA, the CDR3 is TGCAGTGCTACCGACAGGGGGATCTACGAGCAGTACTTC.

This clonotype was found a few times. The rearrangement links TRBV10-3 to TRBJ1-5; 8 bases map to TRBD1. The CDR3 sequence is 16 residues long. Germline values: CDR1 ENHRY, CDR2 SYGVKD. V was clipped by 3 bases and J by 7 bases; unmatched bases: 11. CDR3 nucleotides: TGTGCCATCAGTGATGGGTCCGGGACAGGTCGCCAGCCCCAGCATTTT. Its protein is CAISDGSGTGRQPQHF.

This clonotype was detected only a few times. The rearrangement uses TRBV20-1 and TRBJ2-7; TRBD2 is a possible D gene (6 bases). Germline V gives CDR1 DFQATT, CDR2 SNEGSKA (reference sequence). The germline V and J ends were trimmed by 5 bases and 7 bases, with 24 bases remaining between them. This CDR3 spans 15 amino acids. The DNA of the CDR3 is TGCAGTGCTCGCTTACCGGGACGCGGGATAGGGGAGCAGTACTTC. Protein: CSARLPGRGIGEQYF.

DNA of the CDR3: TGTGCCAGCAGCTTCCAAGCCGCATACAATGAGCAGTTCTTC. It is translated as CASSFQAAYNEQFF. The chain is built from TRBV12-3 or TRBV12-4 and TRBJ2-1; unclear D gene. The CDR3 is 14 amino acids. The ends were cut back, 6 bases at V and 4 bases at J, with 13 bases in the middle.